The following is a T cell receptor (beta chain) sequence with its context. This sample is part of a study of blood T cell repertoires in COVID-19. Study in general: Samples of COVID-19 (acute and convalescent) were obtained from the United States, Italy and Spain. PBMCs, B-cell-depleted T cells, or T cells were the source of the cDNA or gDNA that made up the material.

Germline loops: CDR1 MDHEN, CDR2 SYDVKM. V was pared by 6 bases and J by 1 base, with 9 bases between. This CDR3 region has 13 residues. In the original workflow: Cell counts per sample came from amplifying reference gene primers. Data came from immunoSEQ multiplex PCR; TCRdb stores just in-frame clones and leaves some out. From that table come the V and J calls and clone size; the DNA was used to work out D and trimming. Of under 300,000 clones listed, around 86% are singletons. Sequenced input: peripheral blood. The chain is built from TRBV28 and TRBJ2-5; TRBD1 might be the D (5 bases). The TCR was taken from a woman in her thirties with active or convalescent COVID-19. The CDR3 here is CASSRQIQETQYF. The CDR3 coding sequence is TGTGCCAGCAGCCGACAGATCCAAGAGACCCAGTACTTC.